In this sample, the clone carrying this T cell receptor (beta chain) is medium-sized. These data are taken from a study of PD-L1 blockade in urothelial cancer. Study summary: Each blood sample yielded a median of approximately 140,000 T cells.

Regarding time point: pretreatment peripheral blood. Patient sample counts ranged from 1 to 8, pretreatment and on-treatment. Spiked synthetic TCR analogs estimated absolute template abundance per PCR. Only in-frame clones appear in the TCRdb table, and some are missing; sequencing was by immunoSEQ multiplex PCR. Found here are around 100,000 clones, 90% of them singletons; the top ten hold under 2%. The CDR3 spans 17 residues. Losses at the gene ends were 1 base for V and 3 bases for J; bases not matched to a gene: 7. Germline lookup yields CDR1 MGHRA and CDR2 YSYEKL. The clonotype originates from a man aged 55-75 years with urothelial cancer. This specimen consisted of PBMCs, obtained around atezolizumab (anti-PD-L1) treatment. The chain recombines TRBV4-1 with TRBJ2-7, with 12 bases fitting TRBD1. CDR3 sequence (DNA): TGCGCCAGCAGCCAAGCCTCCGGGACAGGGGGCTTCTACGAGCAGTACTTC. Amino acid sequence: CASSQASGTGGFYEQYF.